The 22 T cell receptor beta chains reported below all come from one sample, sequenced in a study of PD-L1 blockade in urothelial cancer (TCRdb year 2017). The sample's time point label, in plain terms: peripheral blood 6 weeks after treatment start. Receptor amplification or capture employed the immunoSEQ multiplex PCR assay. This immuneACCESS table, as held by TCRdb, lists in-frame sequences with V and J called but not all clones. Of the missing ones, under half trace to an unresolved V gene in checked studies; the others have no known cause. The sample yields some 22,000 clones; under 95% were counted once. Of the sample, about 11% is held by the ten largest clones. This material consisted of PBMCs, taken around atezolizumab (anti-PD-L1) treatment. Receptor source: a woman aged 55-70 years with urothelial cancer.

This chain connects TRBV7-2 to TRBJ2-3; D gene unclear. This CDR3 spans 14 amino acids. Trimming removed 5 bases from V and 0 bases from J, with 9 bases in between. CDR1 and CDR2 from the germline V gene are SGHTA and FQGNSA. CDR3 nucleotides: TGTGCCAGCAGCGTAACAAGAAGCACAGATACGCAGTATTTT. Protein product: CASSVTRSTDTQYF.

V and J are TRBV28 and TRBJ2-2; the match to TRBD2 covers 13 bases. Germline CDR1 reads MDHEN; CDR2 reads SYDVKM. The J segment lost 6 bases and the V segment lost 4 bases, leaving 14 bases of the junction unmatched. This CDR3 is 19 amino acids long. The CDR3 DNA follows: TGTGCCAGCAGTTCCCCGGGACTAGCGGGGCCAGCGTCGTCCGGGGAGCTGTTTTTT. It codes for CASSSPGLAGPASSGELFF.

This CDR3 is CTSSQPDSGISYEQYF. The DNA for the CDR3 is TGCACCAGCAGCCAACCCGATAGCGGGATCTCGTACGAGCAGTACTTC. The rearrangement uses TRBV1 and TRBJ2-7; TRBD2 is the table's D call, not checked against the DNA. TRBV1 counts as a pseudogene. This CDR3 is built from 16 residues.

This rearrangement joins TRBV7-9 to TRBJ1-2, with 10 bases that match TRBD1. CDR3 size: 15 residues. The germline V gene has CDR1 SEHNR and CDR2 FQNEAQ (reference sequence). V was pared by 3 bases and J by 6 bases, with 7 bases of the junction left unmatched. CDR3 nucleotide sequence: TGTGCCAGCAGCTTCGCCGCGACAGGGGGCGATGGCTACACCTTC. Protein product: CASSFAATGGDGYTF.

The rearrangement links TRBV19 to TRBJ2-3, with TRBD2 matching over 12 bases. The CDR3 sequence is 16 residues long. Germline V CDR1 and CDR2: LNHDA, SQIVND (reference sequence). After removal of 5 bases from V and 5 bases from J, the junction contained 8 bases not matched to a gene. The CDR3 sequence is CASSFLTSGRGDTQYF. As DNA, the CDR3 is TGTGCCAGTAGTTTCCTGACTAGCGGGAGAGGAGATACGCAGTATTTT.

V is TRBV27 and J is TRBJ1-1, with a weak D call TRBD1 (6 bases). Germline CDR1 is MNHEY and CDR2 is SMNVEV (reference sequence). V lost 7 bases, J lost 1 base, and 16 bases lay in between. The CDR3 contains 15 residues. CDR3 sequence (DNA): TGTGCCAGCAAACCGATGACAGGCGGGAACACTGAAGCTTTCTTT. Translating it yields CASKPMTGGNTEAFF.

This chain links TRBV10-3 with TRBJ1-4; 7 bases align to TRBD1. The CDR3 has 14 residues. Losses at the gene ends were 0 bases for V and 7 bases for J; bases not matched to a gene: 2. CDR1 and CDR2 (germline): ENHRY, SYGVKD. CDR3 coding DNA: TGTGCCATCAGTGAGTCTAGGGGGCCTGAAAAACTGTTTTTT. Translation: CAISESRGPEKLFF.

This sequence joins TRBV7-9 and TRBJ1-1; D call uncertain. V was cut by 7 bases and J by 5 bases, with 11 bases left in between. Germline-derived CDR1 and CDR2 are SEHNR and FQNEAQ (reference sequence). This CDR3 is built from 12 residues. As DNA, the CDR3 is TGTGCCAGCACAACCCAGGTGACTGAAGCTTTCTTT. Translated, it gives CASTTQVTEAFF.

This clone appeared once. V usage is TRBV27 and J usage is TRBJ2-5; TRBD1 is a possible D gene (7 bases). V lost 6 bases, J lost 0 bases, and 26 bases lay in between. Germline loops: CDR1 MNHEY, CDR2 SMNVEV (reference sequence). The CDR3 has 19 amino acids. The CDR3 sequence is CASSSFSGGPGQNQETQYF. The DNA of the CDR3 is TGTGCCAGCAGCTCGTTCTCCGGGGGACCGGGACAGAACCAAGAGACCCAGTACTTC.

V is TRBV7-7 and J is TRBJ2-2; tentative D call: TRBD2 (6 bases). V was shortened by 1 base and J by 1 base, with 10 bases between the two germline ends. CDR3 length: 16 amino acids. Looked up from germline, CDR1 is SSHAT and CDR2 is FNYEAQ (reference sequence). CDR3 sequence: CASSLGSGLNTGELFF. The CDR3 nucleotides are TGTGCCAGCAGCTTAGGTAGCGGCCTGAACACCGGGGAGCTGTTTTTT.

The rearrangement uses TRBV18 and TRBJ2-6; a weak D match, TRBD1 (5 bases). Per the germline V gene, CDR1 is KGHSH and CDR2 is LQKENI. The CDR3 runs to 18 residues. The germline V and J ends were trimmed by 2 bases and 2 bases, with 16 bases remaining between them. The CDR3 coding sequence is TGTGCCAGCTCACCAATAACAGGTTCTTTGACTGGGGCCAACGTCCTGACTTTC. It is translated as CASSPITGSLTGANVLTF.

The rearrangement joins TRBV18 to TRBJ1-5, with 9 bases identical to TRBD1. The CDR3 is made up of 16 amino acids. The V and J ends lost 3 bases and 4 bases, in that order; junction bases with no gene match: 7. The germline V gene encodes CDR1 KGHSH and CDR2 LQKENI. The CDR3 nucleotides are TGTGCCAGCTCACCCGCGGGACAGGGTCCGAATCAGCCCCAGCATTTT. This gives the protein CASSPAGQGPNQPQHF.

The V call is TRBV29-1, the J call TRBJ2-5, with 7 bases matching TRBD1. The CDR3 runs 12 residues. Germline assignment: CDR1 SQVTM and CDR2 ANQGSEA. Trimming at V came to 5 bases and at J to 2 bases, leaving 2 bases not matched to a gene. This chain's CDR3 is CSVRTGQETQYF. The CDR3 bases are TGCAGCGTTAGGACAGGACAAGAGACCCAGTACTTC.

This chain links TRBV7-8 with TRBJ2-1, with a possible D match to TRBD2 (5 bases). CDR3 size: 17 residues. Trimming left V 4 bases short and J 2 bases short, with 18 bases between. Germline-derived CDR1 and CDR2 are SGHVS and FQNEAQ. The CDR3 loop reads CASSSPVMTGAYNEQFF. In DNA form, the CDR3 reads TGTGCCAGCAGCTCCCCAGTTATGACCGGGGCCTACAATGAGCAGTTCTTC.

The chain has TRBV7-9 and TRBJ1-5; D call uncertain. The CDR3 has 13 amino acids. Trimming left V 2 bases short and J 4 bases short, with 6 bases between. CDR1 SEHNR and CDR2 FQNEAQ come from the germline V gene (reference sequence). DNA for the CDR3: TGTGCCAGCAGCTTAACGGGAAATCAGCCCCAGCATTTT. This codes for CASSLTGNQPQHF.

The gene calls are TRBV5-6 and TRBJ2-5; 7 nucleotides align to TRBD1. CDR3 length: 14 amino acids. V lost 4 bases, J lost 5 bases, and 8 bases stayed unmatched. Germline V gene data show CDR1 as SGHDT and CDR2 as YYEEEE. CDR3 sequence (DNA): TGTGCCAGCAGCCCACCAAACAGGGGTGAGACCCAGTACTTC. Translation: CASSPPNRGETQYF.

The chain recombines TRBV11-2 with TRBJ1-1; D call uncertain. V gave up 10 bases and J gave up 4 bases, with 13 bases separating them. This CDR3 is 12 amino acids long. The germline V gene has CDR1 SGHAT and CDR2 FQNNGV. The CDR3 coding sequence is TGTGCCATATCCCCCGAGGGCACTGAAGCTTTCTTT. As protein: CAISPEGTEAFF.

The CDR3 spells CASSSTAYNSPLHF. The CDR3 bases are TGTGCCAGTAGCTCGACAGCTTATAATTCACCCCTCCACTTT. The V call is TRBV19, the J call TRBJ1-6, with a possible D match to TRBD1 (5 bases). This CDR3 contains 14 residues. Germline V lookup: CDR1 LNHDA, CDR2 SQIVND (reference sequence). Trimming shortened V by 6 bases and J by 4 bases, and 10 bases separated the two germline ends.

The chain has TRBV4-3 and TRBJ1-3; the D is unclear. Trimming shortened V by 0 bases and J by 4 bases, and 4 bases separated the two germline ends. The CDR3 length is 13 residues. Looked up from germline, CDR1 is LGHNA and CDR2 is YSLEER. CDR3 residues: CASSQDLGNTIYF. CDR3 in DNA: TGCGCCAGCAGCCAAGATCTAGGAAACACCATATATTTT.

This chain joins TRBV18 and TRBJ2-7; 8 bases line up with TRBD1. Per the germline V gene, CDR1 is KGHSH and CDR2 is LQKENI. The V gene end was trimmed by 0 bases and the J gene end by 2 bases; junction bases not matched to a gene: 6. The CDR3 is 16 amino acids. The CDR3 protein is CASSPPDRGETYEQYF. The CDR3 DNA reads TGTGCCAGCTCACCACCTGACAGGGGCGAAACCTACGAGCAGTACTTC. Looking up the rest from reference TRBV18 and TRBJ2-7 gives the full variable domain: NAGVMQNPRHLVRRRGQEARLRCSPMKGHSHVYWYRQLPEEGLKFMVYLQKENIIDESGMPKERFSAEFPKEGPSILRIQQVVRGDSAAYFCASSPPDRGETYEQYFGPGTRLTVT.

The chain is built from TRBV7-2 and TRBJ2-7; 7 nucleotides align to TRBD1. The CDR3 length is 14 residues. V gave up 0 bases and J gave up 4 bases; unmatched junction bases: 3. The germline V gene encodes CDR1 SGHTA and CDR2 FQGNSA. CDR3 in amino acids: CASSLAIQGYEQYF. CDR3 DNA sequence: TGTGCCAGCAGCTTAGCTATACAGGGGTACGAGCAGTACTTC.

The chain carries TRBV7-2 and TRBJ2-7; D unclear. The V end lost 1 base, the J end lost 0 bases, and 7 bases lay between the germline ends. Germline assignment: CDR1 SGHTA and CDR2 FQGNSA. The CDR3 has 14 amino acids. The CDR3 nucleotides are TGTGCCAGCAGCTTAGATGGCAGCTCCTACGAGCAGTACTTC. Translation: CASSLDGSSYEQYF.